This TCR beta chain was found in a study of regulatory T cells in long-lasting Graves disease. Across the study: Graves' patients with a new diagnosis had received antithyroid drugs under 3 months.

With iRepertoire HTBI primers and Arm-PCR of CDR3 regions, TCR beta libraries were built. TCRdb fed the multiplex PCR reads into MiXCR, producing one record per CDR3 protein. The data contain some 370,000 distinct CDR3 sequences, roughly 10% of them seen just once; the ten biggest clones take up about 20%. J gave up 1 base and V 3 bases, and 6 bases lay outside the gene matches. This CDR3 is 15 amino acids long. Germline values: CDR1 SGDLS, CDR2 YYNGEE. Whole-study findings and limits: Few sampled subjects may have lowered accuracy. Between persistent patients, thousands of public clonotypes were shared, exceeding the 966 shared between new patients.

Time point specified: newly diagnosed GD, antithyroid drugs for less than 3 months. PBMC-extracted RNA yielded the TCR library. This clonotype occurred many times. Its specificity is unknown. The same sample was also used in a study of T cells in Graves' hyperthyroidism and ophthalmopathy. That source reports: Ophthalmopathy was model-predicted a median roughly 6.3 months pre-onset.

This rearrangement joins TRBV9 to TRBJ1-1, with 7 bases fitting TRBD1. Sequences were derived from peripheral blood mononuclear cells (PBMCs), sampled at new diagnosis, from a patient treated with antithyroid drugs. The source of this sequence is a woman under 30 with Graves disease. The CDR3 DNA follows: TGTGCCAGCAGCGGGGGACAGTTTACGAACACTGAAGCTTTCTTT. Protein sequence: CASSGGQFTNTEAFF. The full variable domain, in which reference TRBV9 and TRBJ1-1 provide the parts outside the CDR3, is DSGVTQTPKHLITATGQRVTLRCSPRSGDLSVYWYQQSLDQGLQFLIQYYNGEERAKGNILERFSAQQFPDLHSELNLSSLELGDSALYFCASSGGQFTNTEAFFGQGTRLTVV.